Here is one T cell receptor (beta chain) with its context. Authors' processing steps: Amplified reference gene primers provided the basis for estimating nucleated cell counts. The table came from immunoSEQ multiplex PCR; TCRdb's copy has only in-frame clones and leaves some out. D and trimming were read from the DNA, whereas the V and J calls and clone size are those reported in that table. Seen here are approximately 53,000 clones, 90% to 95% observed once, and the top ten hold about 10%. This sample was included in a study of blood T cell repertoires in COVID-19. Study at large: Acute and convalescent COVID-19 specimens originated in the United States, Italy and Spain. PBMCs, B-cell-depleted T cells, or T cells provided the cDNA or gDNA that made up the material.

V was shortened by 6 bases and J by 7 bases, with 9 bases between the two germline ends. This CDR3 is built from 11 residues. The chain links TRBV12-3 or TRBV12-4 to TRBJ1-2; D gene unclear. The source of this sequence is a woman of 80 years or more with acute or convalescent COVID-19. The sample consisted of peripheral blood. In nucleotides, the CDR3 is TGTGCCAGCAGCTCGGGGTTTGGCTACACCTTC. Translating it yields CASSSGFGYTF.